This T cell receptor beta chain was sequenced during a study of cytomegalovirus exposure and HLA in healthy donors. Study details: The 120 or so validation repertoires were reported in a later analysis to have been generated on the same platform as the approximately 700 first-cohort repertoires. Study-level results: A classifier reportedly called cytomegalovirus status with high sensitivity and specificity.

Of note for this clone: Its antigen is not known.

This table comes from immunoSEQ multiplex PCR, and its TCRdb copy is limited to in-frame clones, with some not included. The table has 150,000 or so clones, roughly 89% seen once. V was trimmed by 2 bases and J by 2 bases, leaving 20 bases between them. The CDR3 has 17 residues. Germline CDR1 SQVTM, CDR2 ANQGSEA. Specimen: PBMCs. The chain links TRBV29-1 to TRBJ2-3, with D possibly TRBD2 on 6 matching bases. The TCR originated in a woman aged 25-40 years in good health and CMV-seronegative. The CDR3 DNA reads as TGCAGCGTTGAATTAGTGGGCGCGGGGCTAACCACAGATACGCAGTATTTT. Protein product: CSVELVGAGLTTDTQYF.